Presented here are 17 T cell receptor beta chains from one specimen sequenced in a study of blood T cell repertoires in COVID-19. Produced via immunoSEQ multiplex PCR; TCRdb's table is partial and in-frame only. Among about 300,000 clones, 85% to 90% were seen once, and the ten largest hold 10%. The sequenced material came from PBMCs or T cells enriched from blood (not recorded which). These receptors were obtained from a woman between 18 and 29 years old who had recovered from COVID-19.

The chain joins TRBV9 to TRBJ2-7, with D possibly matching TRBD2 (7 bases). This CDR3 contains 15 residues. Between the trimmed V and J ends, which lost 0 bases and 6 bases, there was a span of 16 bases. CDR1 and CDR2 from the germline V gene are SGDLS and YYNGEE. In DNA form, the CDR3 reads TGTGCCAGCAGCGTAGATGTAGGGGAGGGGGGCGAGCAGTACTTC. Its translation is CASSVDVGEGGEQYF.

This chain uses TRBV30 with TRBJ1-5; 7 bases are shared with TRBD1. The CDR3 length is 14 residues. Trimming took 3 bases from V and 3 from J; bases not matched to a gene: 5. The V gene's germline CDR1 is GTSNPN and CDR2 SVGIG (reference sequence). The DNA for the CDR3 is TGTGCCTGGAGCATCGGACAGGACAATCAGCCCCAGCATTTT. It is translated as CAWSIGQDNQPQHF. The whole variable domain, filled in from reference TRBV30 and TRBJ1-5, reads SQTIHQWPATLVQPVGSPLSLECTVEGTSNPNLYWYRQAAGRGLQLLFYSVGIGQISSEVPQNLSASRPQDRQFILSSKKLLLSDSGFYLCAWSIGQDNQPQHFGDGTRLSIL.

The chain links TRBV19 to TRBJ2-7, with D maybe TRBD1 (6 bases). The CDR3 runs 15 residues. Germline lookup yields CDR1 LNHDA and CDR2 SQIVND (reference sequence). V was clipped by 6 bases and J by 0 bases, with 15 bases between them. The CDR3 protein is CASSEQTGRSYEQYF. CDR3 sequence (DNA): TGTGCCAGTAGCGAGCAGACAGGTCGCTCCTACGAGCAGTACTTC.

The rearrangement links TRBV12-3 or TRBV12-4 to TRBJ2-7, with 7 bases identical to TRBD1. The J segment lost 2 bases and the V segment lost 3 bases, leaving 1 base of the junction unmatched. The CDR3 totals 13 residues. As DNA, the CDR3 is TGTGCCAGCAGTTTTGGGACAGCCTACGAGCAGTACTTC. Translated: CASSFGTAYEQYF.

The chain links TRBV3-1 (or the pseudogene TRBV3-2) to TRBJ2-7; possible D gene TRBD2, 5 bases. Trimming stripped 3 bases from V and 6 bases from J, with 12 bases between. CDR3 length: 13 amino acids. Germline CDR1 and CDR2: LGHDT and YNNKEL (reference sequence). The CDR3 loop is CASSQREIGEQYF. Here the CDR3 DNA reads TGTGCCAGCAGCCAGAGGGAGATAGGCGAGCAGTACTTC.

V usage is TRBV7-3 and J usage is TRBJ2-7; perhaps TRBD1 as D (6 bases). Germline CDR1 and CDR2: SGHTA and FQGTGA. V was trimmed by 5 bases and J by 5 bases, leaving 16 bases between them. The CDR3 length is 14 residues. In nucleotides, the CDR3 is TGTGCCAGCAGCCTCCCGGGACATTCCAACGAGCAGTACTTC. This codes for CASSLPGHSNEQYF.

This chain connects TRBV18 to TRBJ1-2; 12 bases align to TRBD1. Per the germline V gene, CDR1 is KGHSH and CDR2 is LQKENI. V gave up 2 bases and J gave up 6 bases; unmatched junction bases: 7. CDR3 size: 16 residues. The CDR3 region has the DNA TGTGCCAGCTCACCAGCACAGGGACAGGGGGCTGATGGCTACACCTTC. Translating gives CASSPAQGQGADGYTF. The full variable domain, in which reference TRBV18 and TRBJ1-2 provide the parts outside the CDR3, is NAGVMQNPRHLVRRRGQEARLRCSPMKGHSHVYWYRQLPEEGLKFMVYLQKENIIDESGMPKERFSAEFPKEGPSILRIQQVVRGDSAAYFCASSPAQGQGADGYTFGSGTRLTVV.

Only one count was recorded for this clone. The gene calls are TRBV19 and TRBJ1-1, with D perhaps matching TRBD1 (5 bases). The CDR3 length is 14 residues. The V and J ends lost 5 bases and 4 bases respectively, with 14 bases between them. Germline-derived CDR1 and CDR2 are LNHDA and SQIVND (reference sequence). The CDR3 loop reads CASSALKGVTEAFF. The CDR3 coding sequence is TGTGCCAGTAGTGCCCTAAAAGGGGTCACTGAAGCTTTCTTT.

This clone was seen at least ten times. The V and J genes are TRBV11-1 and TRBJ1-1; D is possibly TRBD1 (5 bases). The length of the CDR3 is 15 residues. V gave up 2 bases and J gave up 1 base, with 11 bases separating them. The germline gives CDR1 SGHAT, CDR2 FQDESV (reference sequence). Written as DNA, the CDR3 is TGTGCCAGCAGCTTAAGGGGAGGGAGGAACACTGAAGCTTTCTTT. Encoded protein: CASSLRGGRNTEAFF.

This clone appeared once. V usage is TRBV19 and J usage is TRBJ1-6; 8 bases line up with TRBD1. Germline V gives CDR1 LNHDA, CDR2 SQIVND (reference sequence). V was clipped by 6 bases and J by 7 bases; unmatched bases: 5. The CDR3 is 14 residues long. For the CDR3, the DNA is TGTGCCAGTAGGTGGACAGGGTGGAATTCACCCCTCCACTTT. It translates to CASRWTGWNSPLHF.

The chain couples TRBV30 to TRBJ1-4; D may be TRBD1 (6 bases). Germline V lookup: CDR1 GTSNPN, CDR2 SVGIG (reference sequence). The CDR3 runs to 14 residues. The V and J ends lost 4 bases and 7 bases respectively, with 16 bases between them. CDR3 bases: TGTGCCTGGACTAAGGGCAGGGGCAGTGAAAAACTGTTTTTT. Protein sequence: CAWTKGRGSEKLFF.

The chain has TRBV4-1 and TRBJ2-2; 8 bases are a match to TRBD2. CDR1 MGHRA and CDR2 YSYEKL come from the germline V gene. The CDR3 loop spans 16 amino acids. V dropped 4 bases and J dropped 3; count of bases not matched to a gene: 7. CDR3: CASSLDVAGYTGELFF. CDR3 nucleotide sequence: TGCGCCAGCAGCCTTGATGTAGCGGGGTACACCGGGGAGCTGTTTTTT.

The V and J genes are TRBV28 and TRBJ1-2; possible D gene TRBD1, 5 bases. The germline gives CDR1 MDHEN, CDR2 SYDVKM. The CDR3 length is 11 residues. Trimming pared 5 bases from V and 8 bases from J, leaving 9 bases between. CDR3 in amino acids: CASSRGGGYTF. The CDR3 DNA follows: TGTGCCAGCAGTAGGGGCGGCGGCTACACCTTC.

This clone was recorded a few times. The rearrangement uses TRBV7-9 and TRBJ1-6; 12 bases align to TRBD1. CDR1 is SEHNR, CDR2 FQNEAQ, per germline (reference sequence). This CDR3 comprises 16 residues. J lost 7 bases, V lost 5 bases, and 6 bases had no gene match. The CDR3 nucleotides read TGTGCCAGCAGCCCGGGACAGGGGGCAGGGAATTCACCCCTCCACTTT. It codes for CASSPGQGAGNSPLHF.

J is TRBJ1-6 and V is TRBV5-4; D is perhaps TRBD1 (6 bases). The CDR3 length is 14 residues. CDR1 and CDR2 (germline): SGHNT, YYREEE (reference sequence). V was pared by 3 bases and J by 9 bases, with 13 bases between. CDR3 protein: CASSSEGGLSPLHF. The CDR3 region has the DNA TGTGCCAGCAGCTCTGAGGGGGGGCTTTCACCCCTCCACTTT.

V gene TRBV5-1 combines with J gene TRBJ1-1; 7 bases are a match to TRBD1. Looked up from germline, CDR1 is SGHRS and CDR2 is YFSETQ. V shed 4 bases, J shed 1 base, and the junction held 7 bases outside the gene matches. The CDR3 consists of 15 residues. The CDR3 region is CASSPRQGENTEAFF. CDR3 DNA sequence: TGCGCCAGCAGCCCTCGACAGGGTGAGAACACTGAAGCTTTCTTT.

A single count supports this clone. J is TRBJ1-6 and V is TRBV16, with D unresolved. The CDR3 covers 16 residues. V lost 3 bases and J lost 9, with 18 bases in between. Per the germline V gene, CDR1 is KGHSY and CDR2 is FQNENV. Written as DNA, the CDR3 is TGTGCCAGCAGCCACTCACCCGGCGGGGAGGGTTCACCCCTCCACTTT. Translated, it gives CASSHSPGGEGSPLHF.